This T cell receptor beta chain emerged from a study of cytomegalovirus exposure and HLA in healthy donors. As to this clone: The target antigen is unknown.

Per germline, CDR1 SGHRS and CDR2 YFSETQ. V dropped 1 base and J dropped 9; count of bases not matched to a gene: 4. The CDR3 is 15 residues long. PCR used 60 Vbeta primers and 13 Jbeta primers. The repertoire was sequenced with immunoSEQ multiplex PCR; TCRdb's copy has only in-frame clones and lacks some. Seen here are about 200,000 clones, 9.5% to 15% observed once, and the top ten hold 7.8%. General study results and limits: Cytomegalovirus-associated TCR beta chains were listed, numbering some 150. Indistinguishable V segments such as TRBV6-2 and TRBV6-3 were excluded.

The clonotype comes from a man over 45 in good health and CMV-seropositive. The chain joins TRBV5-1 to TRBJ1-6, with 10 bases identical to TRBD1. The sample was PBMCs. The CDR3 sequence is CASSLSDRGTSPLHF. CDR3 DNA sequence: TGCGCCAGCAGCTTGTCGGACAGGGGGACTTCACCCCTCCACTTT.